Detailed here is one TCR beta chain. These data come from a study of T cells in Graves' hyperthyroidism and ophthalmopathy. TCR beta CDR3 sequences were amplified from RNA transcripts. Using the HTBI primer set, a first-round RT-PCR was run on the TCR CDR3. TCRdb itself ran the multiplex PCR reads through MiXCR, one entry per CDR3 protein. Of about 210,000 distinct CDR3 sequences listed, roughly 15% are singletons. The source of this sequence is a man aged 50 to 59 with Graves' hyperthyroidism. The sample comprised blood.

The CDR3 DNA sequence: TGCGCCAGCAGCTTGGGGGCAGGGCCGGAGACCCAGTACTTC. It codes for CASSLGAGPETQYF. This chain joins TRBV5-1 and TRBJ2-5; D perhaps matches TRBD1 (5 bases). Trimming left V 0 bases short and J 5 bases short, with 11 bases between. CDR3 length equals 14 residues. Germline CDR1 SGHRS, CDR2 YFSETQ.